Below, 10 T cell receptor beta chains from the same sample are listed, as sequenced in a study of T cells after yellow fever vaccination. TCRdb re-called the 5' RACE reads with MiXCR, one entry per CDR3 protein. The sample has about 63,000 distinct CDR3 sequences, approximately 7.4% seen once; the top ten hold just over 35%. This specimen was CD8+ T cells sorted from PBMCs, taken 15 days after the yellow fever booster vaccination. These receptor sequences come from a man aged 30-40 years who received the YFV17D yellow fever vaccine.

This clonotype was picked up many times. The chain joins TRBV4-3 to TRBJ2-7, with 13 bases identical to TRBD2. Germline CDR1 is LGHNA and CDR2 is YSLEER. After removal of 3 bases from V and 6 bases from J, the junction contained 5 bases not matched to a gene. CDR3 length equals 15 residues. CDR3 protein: CASSHGLAGASEQYF. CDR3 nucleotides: TGCGCCAGCAGCCACGGACTAGCGGGAGCTAGCGAGCAGTACTTC.

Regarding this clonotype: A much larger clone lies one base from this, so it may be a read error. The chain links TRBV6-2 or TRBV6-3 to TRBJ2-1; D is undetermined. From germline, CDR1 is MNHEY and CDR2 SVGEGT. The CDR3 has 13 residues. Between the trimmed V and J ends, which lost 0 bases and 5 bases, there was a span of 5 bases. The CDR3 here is CASSYSANNEQFF. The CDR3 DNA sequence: TGTGCCAGCAGTTACTCTGCTAACAATGAGCAGTTCTTC.

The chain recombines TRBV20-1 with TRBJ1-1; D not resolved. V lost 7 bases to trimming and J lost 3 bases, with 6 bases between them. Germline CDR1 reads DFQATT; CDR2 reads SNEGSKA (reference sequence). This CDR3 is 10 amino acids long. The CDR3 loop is CSGVHTEAFF. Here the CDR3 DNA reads TGCAGTGGGGTCCACACTGAAGCTTTCTTT.

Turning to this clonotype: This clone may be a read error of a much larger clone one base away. For the CDR3, the DNA is TGCAGCGTTGGCGGGACTTACATCGGGGAGCTGTTTTTT. It yields the protein CSVGGTYIGELFF. The chain couples TRBV29-1 to TRBJ2-2; maybe TRBD2 (6 bases). Trimming pared 4 bases from V and 7 bases from J, leaving 13 bases between. CDR1 SQVTM and CDR2 ANQGSEA come from the germline V gene. This CDR3 spans 13 amino acids.

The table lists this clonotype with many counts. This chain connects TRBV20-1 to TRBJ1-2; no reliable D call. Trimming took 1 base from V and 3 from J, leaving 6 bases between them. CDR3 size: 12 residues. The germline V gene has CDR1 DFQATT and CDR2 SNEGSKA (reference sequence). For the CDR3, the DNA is TGCAGTGCTAGAGTGGGTGACTATGGCTACACCTTC. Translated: CSARVGDYGYTF.

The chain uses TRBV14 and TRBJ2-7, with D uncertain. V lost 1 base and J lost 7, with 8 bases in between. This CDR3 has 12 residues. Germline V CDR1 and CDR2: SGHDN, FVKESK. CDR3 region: CASSQGSEEQYF. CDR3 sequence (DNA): TGTGCCAGCAGCCAAGGTAGTGAAGAGCAGTACTTC.

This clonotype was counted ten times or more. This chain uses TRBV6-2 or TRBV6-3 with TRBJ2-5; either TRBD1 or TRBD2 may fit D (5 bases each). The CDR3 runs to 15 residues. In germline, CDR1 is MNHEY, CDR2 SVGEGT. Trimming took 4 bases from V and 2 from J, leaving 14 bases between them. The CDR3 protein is CASSSLGGLQETQYF. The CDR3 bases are TGTGCCAGCAGTTCCCTTGGGGGTCTTCAAGAGACCCAGTACTTC.

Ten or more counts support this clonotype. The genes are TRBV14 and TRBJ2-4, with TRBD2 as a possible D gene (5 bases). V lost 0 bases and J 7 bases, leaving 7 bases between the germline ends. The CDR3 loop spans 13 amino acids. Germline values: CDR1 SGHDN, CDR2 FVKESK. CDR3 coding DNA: TGTGCCAGCAGCCAAGATACGGGGAACATTCAGTACTTC. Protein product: CASSQDTGNIQYF.

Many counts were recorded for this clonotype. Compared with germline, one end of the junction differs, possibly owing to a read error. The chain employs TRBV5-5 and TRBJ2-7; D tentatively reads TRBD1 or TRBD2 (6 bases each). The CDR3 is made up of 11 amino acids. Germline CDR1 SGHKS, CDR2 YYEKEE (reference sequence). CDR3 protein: CASSLEGGKGF. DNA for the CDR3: TGTGCCAGCAGCTTGGAGGGGGGAAAAGGGTTC.

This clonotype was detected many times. CDR3 nucleotide sequence: TGTGCCAGCATCTTGGTGGAGAACACTGAAGCTTTCTTT. Its translation is CASILVENTEAFF. The chain is built from TRBV7-9 and TRBJ1-1; D is uncertain. The CDR3 covers 13 residues. Trimming removed 7 bases at V and 1 base at J, with 10 bases between. Looked up from germline, CDR1 is SEHNR and CDR2 is FQNEAQ (reference sequence).